Listed below are T cell receptor beta chains from one sample, sequenced in a study of T cell responses to AZD1222 COVID-19 vaccine. Repertoires were generated with immunoSEQ multiplex PCR, while TCRdb's copy carries only in-frame clones and drops some. The table lists about 130,000 clones, 90% to 95% of them singletons. Sequenced here: peripheral blood, sampled on day 0 of AZD1222 vaccination. Source of these receptors: an adult in good health. Both conserved end residues are part of each CDR3. A D gene is named only where the DNA matches it firmly. Where a row states a size, it is once, few, many or the class of an expanded clone; other rows omit it.

v_gene	d_gene	j_gene	abundance	CDR3nt	CDR3aa
TRBV6-5	TRBD1	TRBJ1-1	NA	TGTGCCAGCGCCTACCTCGGGACAGGGGTTGAAGCTTTCTTT	CASAYLGTGVEAFF
TRBV3-1/TRBV3-2	NA	TRBJ1-1	NA	TGTGCCAGCAGCCAACAACAGGGCCCTGAAGCTTTCTTT	CASSQQQGPEAFF
TRBV15	TRBD1	TRBJ1-4	NA	TGTGCCACCGGGACAGGGGGCGATGAAAAACTGTTTTTT	CATGTGGDEKLFF
TRBV28	TRBD2	TRBJ2-3	NA	TGTGCCAGCAGTTTGGGGCTAGCGGGAGATACGCAGTATTTT	CASSLGLAGDTQYF
TRBV24-1	TRBD2	TRBJ2-3	NA	TGTGCCACCAGTTCAGCGGGGGGGCCAGATACGCAGTATTTT	CATSSAGGPDTQYF
TRBV7-9	NA	TRBJ1-2	NA	TGTGCCAGCAGCTTAGGGGGTATGGCTAACTATGGCTACACCTTC	CASSLGGMANYGYTF
TRBV7-9	NA	TRBJ1-6	NA	TGTGCCAGCAGCGGGAGGTCTCGGAATTCACCCCTCCACTTT	CASSGRSRNSPLHF
TRBV7-9	NA	TRBJ1-1	NA	TGTGCCAGCAGCCTACGGGGGAAAGACACTGAAGCTTTCTTT	CASSLRGKDTEAFF
TRBV28	NA	TRBJ1-4	NA	TGTGCCAGCGTGGGGGGTGTTAATGAAAAACTGTTTTTT	CASVGGVNEKLFF
TRBV6-1	NA	TRBJ1-1	NA	TGTGCCAGCAGTGAAGGTGGTGCCATGAACACTGAAGCTTTCTTT	CASSEGGAMNTEAFF
TRBV7-8	NA	TRBJ2-7	NA	TGTGCCAGCAGCTTTACAGGGTCCACCTACGAGCAGTACTTC	CASSFTGSTYEQYF
TRBV19	NA	TRBJ1-1	NA	TGTGCCAGTAGTGTTTCAGGGCTCCCTGAAGCTTTCTTT	CASSVSGLPEAFF
TRBV18	NA	TRBJ1-4	NA	TGTGCCAGCTCACCGGACAGCTCCAATGAAAAACTGTTTTTT	CASSPDSSNEKLFF
TRBV4-1	TRBD2	TRBJ2-2	NA	TGCGCCAGCAGCCGTAGGGGTGGTAGCGGGGGGACCGGGGAGCTGTTTTTT	CASSRRGGSGGTGELFF
TRBV12-3/TRBV12-4	NA	TRBJ1-3	NA	TGTGCCACCAGCACCTCTGGAAACACCATATATTTT	CATSTSGNTIYF
TRBV28	TRBD1	TRBJ2-2	NA	TGTGCCAGCAGCGGACAGGAAAGCCCGAACACCGGGGAGCTGTTTTTT	CASSGQESPNTGELFF
TRBV7-2	TRBD1	TRBJ2-7	few	TGTGCCAGCATGCCCGGACAGGGGGCCTACGAGCAGTACTTC	CASMPGQGAYEQYF
TRBV2	NA	TRBJ2-7	NA	TGTGCCAGCAGTGAAGTAGGAGCTAGAATATACGAGCAGTACTTC	CASSEVGARIYEQYF
TRBV6-5	NA	TRBJ2-7	NA	TGTGCCAGCAGTTACTCGAATTTCGGAGACTACGAGCAGTACTTC	CASSYSNFGDYEQYF
TRBV27	TRBD1	TRBJ1-5	NA	TGTGCCAGCAGCCTAAAAGGACAGGGGACATATAGCAATCAGCCCCAGCATTTT	CASSLKGQGTYSNQPQHF
TRBV4-3	TRBD2	TRBJ2-5	NA	TGCGCCAGCAGCTCGTTAGCGGGGGGCGGAGAGACCCAGTACTTC	CASSSLAGGGETQYF
TRBV11-3	TRBD1	TRBJ1-6	once	TGTGCCAGCAGCTCGGGGGGACAGCATAATTCACCCCTCCACTTT	CASSSGGQHNSPLHF